This T cell receptor beta chain was found in a study of tumor-infiltrating lymphocytes in primary liver carcinoma. Study information: Ranging in age from 30 to 69 years, the patients were men and women.

Looked up from germline, CDR1 is MGHDK and CDR2 is SYGVNS. The CDR3 sequence is 13 residues long. For each extraction, RNA and DNA were obtained together from approximately 20-30 mg of unsorted bulk tissue. Patients underwent resection of primary liver carcinoma. Making TCR beta cDNA involved around 510 ng total RNA and a constant-region primer. ARM-PCR, slightly modified, supplied the TCR beta libraries through three nested multiplex PCR rounds. Rounds one and two of PCR, each of 9 to 11 cycles, were primed with TRBV1-TRBV30 forward primers and a C-beta reverse primer. TCRdb used MiXCR to reprocess the multiplex PCR reads, holding one entry per CDR3 protein. The sample includes approximately 37,000 distinct CDR3 sequences, 74% of them seen just once. To note about this clonotype: Germline is not matched at one junction end, which may reflect a read error.

Sequencing was done on a sample of liver tumor tissue from sampling region 4. Subset meaning: tumor region T4, right-lateral pole. The sequence was collected from a man in his forties with primary liver carcinoma and hepatitis B virus infection. This chain links TRBV25-1 with TRBJ2-5; no reliable D call. CDR3 sequence reads: CASSWTSIESQYF. The CDR3 DNA sequence: TGTGCCAGCAGTTGGACGTCTATAGAGAGCCAGTACTTC.